The following is a T cell receptor beta chain sequence with its context. This sample is drawn from a study of blood T cell repertoires in COVID-19. The wider study: Some COVID-19 samples were acute and others convalescent; all came from the United States, Italy and Spain.

Only in-frame clones appear in the TCRdb table, and some are missing; sequencing was by immunoSEQ multiplex PCR. The sample has about 310,000 clones, approximately 89% seen once. This CDR3 spans 13 amino acids. Trimming took 1 base from V and 12 from J; bases not matched to a gene: 9. The germline V gene encodes CDR1 SGHRS and CDR2 YFSETQ. This sequence originates from a woman between 50 and 59 years old who had recovered from COVID-19. Sequencing was done on a sample of peripheral blood. This chain uses TRBV5-1 with TRBJ1-1, with 7 bases that match TRBD1. The CDR3: CASSLTGQSSPFF. CDR3 nucleotides: TGCGCCAGCAGCTTGACGGGACAGAGTAGCCCTTTCTTT.